Presented here are 20 T cell receptor beta chains from one specimen sequenced in a study of T cell repertoires in cytomegalovirus infection (dated by TCRdb to the late 2010s). Sequencing took place on an Illumina HiSeq 1500. The raw public reads went through TCRdb reprocessing: fastp at Q25, MiXCR clone calling, in-frame beta chains kept. For every CDR3 protein sequence, its rows merge into one entry that carries the most common genes and DNA. The sample profile shows approximately 250,000 distinct CDR3 sequences; around 8.7% of them were found once. Of the sample, over 12% is held by the ten largest clones. The specimen sequenced was PBMCs. The source is a human donor in good health (CMV status not recorded). Some clones in this sample may be carry-over from other donors' samples.

This clonotype came up many times. V usage is TRBV7-2 and J usage is TRBJ2-3; D remains ambiguous. The germline gives CDR1 SGHTA, CDR2 FQGNSA. V lost 5 bases and J lost 5, with 11 bases in between. The CDR3 extends over 13 amino acids. The CDR3 region is CASSHPGKDTQYF. The CDR3, as DNA: TGTGCCAGCAGCCATCCTGGGAAAGATACGCAGTATTTT.

In this sample, this clonotype turned up a few times. This sequence joins TRBV14 and TRBJ1-6; 9 positions match TRBD1. Germline values: CDR1 SGHDN, CDR2 FVKESK. CDR3 length equals 16 residues. With V trimmed by 3 bases and J by 3 bases, 3 bases remained unmatched. CDR3 loop: CASSHRTGVYNSPLHF. The DNA for the CDR3 is TGTGCCAGCAGCCATAGGACAGGGGTCTATAATTCACCCCTCCACTTT.

The CDR3 DNA sequence: TGCGCCAGCTGCCCCCTGGGAGGGGGCGATGAAAAACTGTTTTTT. As protein: CASCPLGGGDEKLFF. The chain has TRBV5-1 and TRBJ1-4; the match to TRBD1 covers 7 bases. This CDR3 has 15 amino acids. With 7 bases clipped from V and 6 bases from J, the junction kept 12 bases outside the gene matches. Per germline, CDR1 SGHRS and CDR2 YFSETQ.

In its sample, this clonotype was seen many times. CDR3: CASSLSGGGANTGELFF. CDR3 coding DNA: TGTGCCAGCAGCTTAAGTGGCGGGGGGGCCAACACCGGGGAGCTGTTTTTT. The J gene is TRBJ2-2, the V gene TRBV7-3; 9 bases are a match to TRBD2. V lost 1 base and J lost 2; bases outside the gene matches: 5. Germline loops: CDR1 SGHTA, CDR2 FQGTGA. This CDR3 region has 17 residues.

The genes are TRBV4-1 and TRBJ1-2, with a possible D match to TRBD1 (5 bases). The CDR3 runs to 18 residues. Germline lookup yields CDR1 MGHRA and CDR2 YSYEKL. Trimming shortened V by 0 bases and J by 4 bases, and 21 bases separated the two germline ends. The CDR3 loop reads CASSQDHGGASQLYGYTF. The CDR3, as DNA: TGCGCCAGCAGCCAAGATCATGGCGGGGCCAGTCAACTCTATGGCTACACCTTC.

This clonotype has a count of ten or more. J is TRBJ2-1 and V is TRBV2, with D possibly matching TRBD2 (6 bases). The length of the CDR3 is 15 residues. CDR1 and CDR2 from the germline V gene are SNHLY and FYNNEI. V was shortened by 6 bases and J by 6 bases, with 18 bases between the two germline ends. The CDR3 protein is CASRWGLPAGNEQFF. Here the CDR3 DNA reads TGTGCCAGCAGGTGGGGACTGCCGGCGGGCAATGAGCAGTTCTTC.

This clonotype was recorded many times. The J gene is TRBJ2-1, the V gene TRBV28; 7 nucleotides match TRBD2. The CDR3 loop spans 16 amino acids. Germline CDR1 reads MDHEN; CDR2 reads SYDVKM. Trimming cost V 7 bases and J 0 bases; bases outside gene matches: 9. CDR3 in DNA: TGTGCCAGCAAAAGCCAAGCGGGGAGCTCCTACAATGAGCAGTTCTTC. It codes for CASKSQAGSSYNEQFF. The full variable domain, completed using reference TRBV28 and TRBJ2-1, is DVKVTQSSRYLVKRTGEKVFLECVQDMDHENMFWYRQDPGLGLRLIYFSYDVKMKEKGDIPEGYSVSREKKERFSLILESASTNQTSMYLCASKSQAGSSYNEQFFGPGTRLTVL.

This clonotype was counted ten times or more. The rearrangement joins TRBV7-2 to TRBJ1-4, with TRBD1 matching 9 bases. V lost 5 bases to trimming and J lost 0 bases; unmatched junction nucleotides: 7. The CDR3 is made up of 17 amino acids. Germline loops: CDR1 SGHTA, CDR2 FQGNSA. CDR3 loop: CASSPQGQGATNEKLFF. The DNA of the CDR3 is TGTGCCAGCAGCCCCCAGGGACAGGGTGCAACTAATGAAAAACTGTTTTTT. The full variable domain, in which reference TRBV7-2 and TRBJ1-4 provide the parts outside the CDR3, is GAGVSQSPSNKVTEKGKDVELRCDPISGHTALYWYRQSLGQGLEFLIYFQGNSAPDKSGLPSDRFSAERTGGSVSTLTIQRTQQEDSAVYLCASSPQGQGATNEKLFFGSGTQLSVL.

V is TRBV25-1 and J is TRBJ1-2, with 10 positions matching TRBD1. The CDR3 contains 15 residues. CDR1 is MGHDK, CDR2 SYGVNS, per germline. Germline trimming cut 6 bases from V and 7 bases from J; bases unmatched to any gene: 11. The CDR3 DNA reads as TGTGCCAGCAGGCGTCCCGGGACAGGGGTCGGTGGCTACACCTTC. This codes for CASRRPGTGVGGYTF.

V usage is TRBV9 and J usage is TRBJ2-1; TRBD2 aligns across 9 bases. With V trimmed by 3 bases and J by 0 bases, 1 base remained unmatched. Germline V gene lookup returns CDR1 SGDLS and CDR2 YYNGEE. CDR3 length: 15 residues. The CDR3 nucleotides are TGTGCCAGCAGCGATAGCGGGAGCTCCTACAATGAGCAGTTCTTC. The encoded protein is CASSDSGSSYNEQFF.

This clonotype came up many times. This rearrangement joins TRBV9 to TRBJ2-1; D ambiguous. Trimming stripped 4 bases from V and 10 bases from J, with 12 bases between. The CDR3 extends over 12 amino acids. From germline, CDR1 is SGDLS and CDR2 YYNGEE. This CDR3 is CASSPGGSEQFF. The CDR3 bases are TGTGCCAGCAGCCCCGGCGGTAGCGAGCAGTTCTTC.

The chain links TRBV11-2 to TRBJ2-5; D remains unclear. The CDR3 runs to 16 residues. Germline values: CDR1 SGHAT, CDR2 FQNNGV. V gave up 5 bases and J gave up 1 base, with 17 bases separating them. The CDR3 DNA is TGTGCCAGCAGCCCCAACAAGTTGTCGGTCCAAGAGACCCAGTACTTC. This gives the protein CASSPNKLSVQETQYF.

This clonotype was picked up many times. The chain recombines TRBV7-2 with TRBJ2-2; the match to TRBD2 covers 8 bases. The V segment lost 1 base and the J segment 4 bases; nucleotides outside the gene matches: 2. This CDR3 spans 15 amino acids. CDR1 SGHTA and CDR2 FQGNSA come from the germline V gene. The CDR3 coding sequence is TGTGCCAGCAGCTTAGGCGGGGGGCCCACCGGGGAGCTGTTTTTT. Its translation is CASSLGGGPTGELFF.

This clonotype came up many times. V usage is TRBV7-2 and J usage is TRBJ1-1; D perhaps matches TRBD1 (5 bases). Trimming cost V 3 bases and J 3 bases, with 11 bases left between them. The CDR3 has 14 amino acids. The germline CDR1 and CDR2 sequences are SGHTA and FQGNSA. The CDR3 is CASSFIKTDTEAFF. The DNA of the CDR3 is TGTGCCAGCAGCTTCATTAAGACAGACACTGAAGCTTTCTTT.

This clonotype appeared many times. This chain joins TRBV11-2 and TRBJ2-2, with 7 nucleotides matching TRBD1. The CDR3 covers 16 residues. CDR1 is SGHAT and CDR2 is FQNNGV in the germline V gene. V lost 10 bases and J lost 4; bases outside the gene matches: 15. CDR3 DNA: TGTGCCACCTCACGCCGCCCGACAGGGCTCACCGGGGAGCTGTTTTTT. It yields the protein CATSRRPTGLTGELFF.

This clonotype was observed at least ten times. The chain combines TRBV12-3 or TRBV12-4 with TRBJ1-1; 10 bases fit TRBD1. V was clipped by 4 bases and J by 4 bases; unmatched bases: 6. The CDR3 is made up of 15 amino acids. The CDR3 DNA reads as TGTGCCAGCAGTTCCCCCGGGACAGGGGTCACTGAAGCTTTCTTT. It encodes CASSSPGTGVTEAFF.

This clonotype has at least ten counts. V and J are TRBV7-8 and TRBJ2-7; the match to TRBD1 covers 9 bases. J lost 6 bases, V lost 8 bases, and 8 bases had no gene match. The CDR3 covers 13 residues. Germline values: CDR1 SGHVS, CDR2 FQNEAQ. The CDR3 is CASSRRTGVEQYF. DNA of the CDR3: TGTGCCAGCTCCCGGAGGACAGGGGTCGAGCAGTACTTC.

The J gene is TRBJ2-7, the V gene TRBV7-6; the D call may be TRBD1 or TRBD2 (5 bases each). Trimming took off 1 base at V and 2 bases at J, with 12 bases between the two ends. The length of the CDR3 is 15 residues. Germline CDR1 SGHVS, CDR2 FNYEAQ. CDR3 nucleotide sequence: TGTGCCAGCAGCTTAGGGACGGGGCTCACCTACGAGCAGTACTTC. This codes for CASSLGTGLTYEQYF. Filled out from reference TRBV7-6 and TRBJ2-7, the complete variable domain reads GAGVSQSPRYKVTKRGQDVALRCDPISGHVSLYWYRQALGQGPEFLTYFNYEAQQDKSGLPNDRFSAERPEGSISTLTIQRTEQRDSAMYRCASSLGTGLTYEQYFGPGTRLTVT.

At least ten counts were recorded for this clonotype. The chain has TRBV7-2 and TRBJ2-7, with D perhaps TRBD1 or TRBD2 (6 bases each). Trimming cost V 5 bases and J 9 bases, with 20 bases left between them. The CDR3 spans 14 residues. Germline V gives CDR1 SGHTA, CDR2 FQGNSA. CDR3 DNA sequence: TGTGCCAGCAGCCCCACGTCGCAAGGGGGGAGGCAGTACTTC. This sequence encodes CASSPTSQGGRQYF.

V is TRBV20-1 and J is TRBJ2-4; a possible D gene is TRBD2 (5 bases). The CDR3 spans 15 residues. Germline V gene sequence: CDR1 DFQATT, CDR2 SNEGSKA (reference sequence). Trimming stripped 7 bases from V and 2 bases from J, with 18 bases between. The CDR3 protein is CSVSGAIGSKNIQYF. CDR3 coding DNA: TGCAGTGTGAGCGGAGCCATCGGGTCCAAAAACATTCAGTACTTC.